This record covers a single T cell receptor beta chain. The study reverse transcribed the entire isolated RNA, so it sequenced expressed TCRB transcripts. The method was immunoSEQ multiplex PCR; TCRdb's version includes in-frame clones alone and lacks a portion of them. This sample has tens of thousands of clones, with approximately 59% found just once. CDR1 is SGHVS, CDR2 FNYEAQ, per germline. The CDR3 totals 15 residues. With V trimmed by 1 base and J by 2 bases, 3 bases remained unmatched. This specimen belongs to a study of beta chain features in type 1 diabetes. This chain links TRBV7-6 with TRBJ2-3, with 7 bases matching TRBD1. The receptor was isolated from a woman aged 18-35 years in good health. Specimen: Tregs from blood. CDR3 amino acids: CASSLGTGNTDTQYF. CDR3 bases: TGTGCCAGCAGCTTAGGGACAGGTAACACAGATACGCAGTATTTT.